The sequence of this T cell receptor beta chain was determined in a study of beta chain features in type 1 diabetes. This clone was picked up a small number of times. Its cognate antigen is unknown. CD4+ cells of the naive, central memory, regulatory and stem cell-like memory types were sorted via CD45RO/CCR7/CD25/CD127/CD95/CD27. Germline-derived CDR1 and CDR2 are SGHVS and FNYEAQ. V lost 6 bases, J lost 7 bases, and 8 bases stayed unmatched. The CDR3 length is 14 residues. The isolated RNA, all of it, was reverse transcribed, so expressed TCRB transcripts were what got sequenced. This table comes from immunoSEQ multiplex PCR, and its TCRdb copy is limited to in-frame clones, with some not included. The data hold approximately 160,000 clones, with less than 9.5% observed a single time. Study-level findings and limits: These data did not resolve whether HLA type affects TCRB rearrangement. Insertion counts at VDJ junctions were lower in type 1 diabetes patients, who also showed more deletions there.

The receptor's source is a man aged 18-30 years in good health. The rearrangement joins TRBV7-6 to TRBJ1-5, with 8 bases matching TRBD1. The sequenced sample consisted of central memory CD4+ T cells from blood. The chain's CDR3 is CASSLGQGDQPQHF. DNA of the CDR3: TGTGCCAGCAGTCTTGGACAGGGAGACCAGCCCCAGCATTTT.